This is a list of T cell receptor beta chains from one sample in a study of shared clonotypes between healthy human individuals. TCRdb's copy holds only in-frame clones and misses some; the assay was immunoSEQ multiplex PCR. The table has about 2.4 million clones, roughly nine tenths seen once. The sample was naive CD4+ T cells sorted from blood. Every receptor here comes from a man aged 18 to 29 in good health. Both conserved end residues are part of each CDR3. The D gene is left open where the match is weak. Some rows have no size entry. The others give once, few or many, or a class for an expanded clone.

d_gene,abundance,v_gene,j_gene,CDR3aa,CDR3nt
.,.,TRBV18,TRBJ2-5,CASSPSAVGETQYF,TGTGCCAGCTCACCCTCGGCGGTTGGGGAGACCCAGTACTTC
TRBD2,.,TRBV25-1,TRBJ2-5,CASTGGGRETQYF,TGTGCCAGCACCGGGGGAGGGCGGGAGACCCAGTACTTC
.,.,TRBV5-4,TRBJ2-1,CASSLGAGRDEQFF,TGTGCCAGCAGCTTGGGAGCCGGGCGGGATGAGCAGTTCTTC
.,.,TRBV10-3,TRBJ2-3,CAAQGQGSTDTQYF,TGTGCCGCCCAGGGGCAGGGGAGCACAGATACGCAGTATTTT
.,.,TRBV10-1,TRBJ2-1,CAGRQGEGYTEQFF,TGCGCCGGACGTCAGGGGGAGGGCTACACCGAGCAGTTCTTC
TRBD2,.,TRBV27,TRBJ2-7,CASRTLAGTGEQYF,TGTGCCAGCAGAACACTAGCGGGAACGGGCGAGCAGTACTTC
.,.,TRBV2,TRBJ2-7,CASSEEPSYEQYF,TGTGCCAGCAGTGAAGAACCCTCCTACGAGCAGTACTTC
.,.,TRBV5-1,TRBJ2-5,CASSRVQETQYF,TGCGCCAGCAGCAGAGTCCAAGAGACCCAGTACTTC
.,.,TRBV2,TRBJ1-5,CASSEAGIRVQPQHF,TGTGCCAGCAGTGAGGCAGGGATCCGGGTTCAGCCCCAGCATTTT
.,.,TRBV5-6,TRBJ2-7,CASSLWMTGRYEQYF,TGTGCCAGCAGCTTGTGGATGACTGGTCGCTACGAGCAGTACTTC
TRBD1,.,TRBV20-1,TRBJ2-1,CSAKDRDEQFF,TGCAGTGCTAAGGACAGGGATGAGCAGTTCTTC
TRBD1,.,TRBV5-1,TRBJ1-1,CASSTRTGEYTEAFF,TGCGCCAGCAGCACCCGGACAGGGGAGTACACTGAAGCTTTCTTT
.,.,TRBV20-1,TRBJ2-3,CSASLVDTQYF,TGCAGTGCCTCTCTTGTAGATACGCAGTATTTT
.,few,TRBV30,TRBJ1-1,CAWTFRGPTAFF,TGTGCCTGGACCTTTCGGGGGCCGACAGCTTTCTTT
.,.,TRBV13,TRBJ2-7,CASSLRAETTYEQYF,TGTGCCAGCAGCTTAAGGGCGGAGACAACCTACGAGCAGTACTTC
.,.,TRBV7-9,TRBJ2-5,CASSLVEIQETQYF,TGTGCCAGCAGCTTAGTTGAGATCCAAGAGACCCAGTACTTC
.,.,TRBV5-1,TRBJ2-7,CASSYGAIGAYEQYF,TGCGCCAGCAGTTACGGGGCCATAGGAGCCTACGAGCAGTACTTC
TRBD1,.,TRBV7-2,TRBJ2-5,CASSFWTGYKETQYF,TGTGCCAGCAGCTTCTGGACAGGCTACAAAGAGACCCAGTACTTC
.,.,TRBV13,TRBJ2-7,CASSFGGPIYEQYF,TGTGCCAGCAGCTTTGGGGGTCCGATCTACGAGCAGTACTTC
.,.,TRBV9,TRBJ2-1,CASSVAGAPFSYNEQFF,TGTGCCAGCAGCGTAGCAGGGGCCCCGTTCTCCTACAATGAGCAGTTCTTC
.,.,TRBV7-8,TRBJ1-2,CASSPGRSYGYTF,TGTGCCAGCAGCCCAGGACGGTCCTATGGCTACACCTTC
TRBD1,.,TRBV18,TRBJ2-2,CASSPVGTGNTGELFF,TGTGCCAGCTCACCCGTCGGGACAGGGAACACCGGGGAGCTGTTTTTT
.,.,TRBV6-5,TRBJ2-1,CASSRAGSDEQFF,TGTGCCAGCAGCCGGGCCGGGAGTGATGAGCAGTTCTTC
.,.,TRBV4-3,TRBJ2-2,CASSQDLRSPGELFF,TGCGCCAGCAGCCAAGATCTCCGTAGTCCCGGGGAGCTGTTTTTT
TRBD2,.,TRBV9,TRBJ2-1,CASSATSGDYNEQFF,TGTGCCAGCAGCGCTACTAGCGGGGATTACAATGAGCAGTTCTTC